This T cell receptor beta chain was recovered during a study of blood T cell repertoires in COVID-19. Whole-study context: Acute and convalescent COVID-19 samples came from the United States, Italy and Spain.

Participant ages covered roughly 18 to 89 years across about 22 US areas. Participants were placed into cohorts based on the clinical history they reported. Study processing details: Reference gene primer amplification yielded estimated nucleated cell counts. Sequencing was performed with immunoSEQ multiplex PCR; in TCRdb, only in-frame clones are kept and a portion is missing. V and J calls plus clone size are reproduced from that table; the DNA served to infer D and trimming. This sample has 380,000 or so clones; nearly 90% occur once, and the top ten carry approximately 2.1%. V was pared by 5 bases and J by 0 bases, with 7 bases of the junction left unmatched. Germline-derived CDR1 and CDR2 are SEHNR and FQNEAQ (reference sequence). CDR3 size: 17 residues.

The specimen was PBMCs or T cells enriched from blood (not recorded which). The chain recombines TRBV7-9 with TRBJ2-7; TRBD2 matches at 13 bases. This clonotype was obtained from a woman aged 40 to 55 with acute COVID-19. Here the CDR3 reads CASSNYGTSGVSYEQYF. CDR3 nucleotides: TGTGCCAGCAGCAACTACGGGACTAGCGGGGTCTCCTACGAGCAGTACTTC.